This T cell receptor beta chain was captured in a study of blood T cells in healthy people across ages. Then a second PCR, running roughly 7 to 11 cycles, was carried out with a sample-barcoded 5' primer and a J-beta primer mix. MiXCR, run by TCRdb on the 5' RACE reads, gives a single entry per CDR3 protein. The sample holds 1,100,000 or so distinct CDR3 sequences; 40% to 45% are singletons and the top ten take 15% to 20%. CDR1 is MNHEY, CDR2 SMNVEV, per germline (reference sequence). This CDR3 is built from 14 residues. V lost 4 bases and J lost 8, with 14 bases in between. The source is a woman in her fifties or sixties in good health. The V gene is TRBV27, the J gene TRBJ1-4, with D possibly matching TRBD1 (5 bases). Sequencing was done on a sample of blood. This CDR3 reads CASSSTALVEKLFF. In nucleotides, the CDR3 is TGTGCCAGCAGTTCGACAGCCTTGGTCGAAAAACTGTTTTTT.